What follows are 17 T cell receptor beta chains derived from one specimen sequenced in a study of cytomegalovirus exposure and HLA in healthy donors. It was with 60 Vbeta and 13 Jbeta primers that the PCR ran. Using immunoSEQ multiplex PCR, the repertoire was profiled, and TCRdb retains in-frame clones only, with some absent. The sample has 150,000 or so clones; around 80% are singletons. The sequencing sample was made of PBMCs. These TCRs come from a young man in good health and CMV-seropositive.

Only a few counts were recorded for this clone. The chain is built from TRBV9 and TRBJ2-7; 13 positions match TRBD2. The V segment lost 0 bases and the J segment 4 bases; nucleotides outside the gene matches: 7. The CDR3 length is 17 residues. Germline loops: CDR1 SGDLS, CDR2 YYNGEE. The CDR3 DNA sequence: TGTGCCAGCAGCGTAGGGGAGGGACTAGCGGGGCAATACGAGCAGTACTTC. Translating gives CASSVGEGLAGQYEQYF.

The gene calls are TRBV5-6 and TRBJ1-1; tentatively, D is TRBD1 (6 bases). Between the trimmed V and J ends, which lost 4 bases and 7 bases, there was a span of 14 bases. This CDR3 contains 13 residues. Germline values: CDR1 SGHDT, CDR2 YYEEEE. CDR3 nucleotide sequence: TGTGCCAGCAGCACGGACAGTACGATTGAAGCTTTCTTT. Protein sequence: CASSTDSTIEAFF. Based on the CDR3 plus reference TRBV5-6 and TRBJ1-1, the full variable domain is DAGVTQSPTHLIKTRGQQVTLRCSPKSGHDTVSWYQQALGQGPQFIFQYYEEEERQRGNFPDRFSGHQFPNYSSELNVNALLLGDSALYLCASSTDSTIEAFFGQGTRLTVV.

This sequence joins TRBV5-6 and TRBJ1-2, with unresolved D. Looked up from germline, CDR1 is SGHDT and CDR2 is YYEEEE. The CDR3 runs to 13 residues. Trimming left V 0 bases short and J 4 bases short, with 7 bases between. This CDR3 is CASSLELSYGYTF. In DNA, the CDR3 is TGTGCCAGCAGCTTGGAGCTTTCCTATGGCTACACCTTC.

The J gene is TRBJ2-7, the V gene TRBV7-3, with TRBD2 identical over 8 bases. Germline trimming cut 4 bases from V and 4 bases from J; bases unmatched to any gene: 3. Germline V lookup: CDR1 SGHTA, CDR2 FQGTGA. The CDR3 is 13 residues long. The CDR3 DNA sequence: TGTGCCAGCAGCTCGGGGGGGGCATACGAGCAGTACTTC. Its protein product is CASSSGGAYEQYF. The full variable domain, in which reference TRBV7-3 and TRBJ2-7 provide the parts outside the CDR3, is GAGVSQTPSNKVTEKGKYVELRCDPISGHTALYWYRQSLGQGPEFLIYFQGTGAADDSGLPNDRFFAVRPEGSVSTLKIQRTERGDSAVYLCASSSGGAYEQYFGPGTRLTVT.

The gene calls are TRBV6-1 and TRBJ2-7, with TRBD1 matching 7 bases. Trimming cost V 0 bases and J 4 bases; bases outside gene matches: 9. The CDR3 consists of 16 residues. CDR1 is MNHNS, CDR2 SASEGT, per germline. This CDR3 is CASSEAIQGRLYEQYF. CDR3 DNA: TGTGCCAGCAGTGAAGCGATACAGGGGCGGCTTTACGAGCAGTACTTC.

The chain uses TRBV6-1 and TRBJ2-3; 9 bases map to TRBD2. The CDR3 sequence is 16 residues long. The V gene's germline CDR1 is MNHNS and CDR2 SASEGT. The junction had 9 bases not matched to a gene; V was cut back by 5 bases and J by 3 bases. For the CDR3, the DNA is TGTGCCAGCAGTAAAGTTAGCGGGAGTTGGACAGATACGCAGTATTTT. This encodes CASSKVSGSWTDTQYF.

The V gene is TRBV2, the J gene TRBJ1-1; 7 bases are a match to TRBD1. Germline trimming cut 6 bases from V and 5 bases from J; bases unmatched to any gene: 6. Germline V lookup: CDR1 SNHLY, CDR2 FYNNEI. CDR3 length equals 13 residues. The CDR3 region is CASSLGTATEAFF. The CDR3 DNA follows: TGTGCCAGCAGCCTCGGGACAGCGACTGAAGCTTTCTTT.

As DNA, the CDR3 is TGTGCCACCAGACCGGACACTTACACCGGGGAGCTGTTTTTT. Translating gives CATRPDTYTGELFF. The gene calls are TRBV25-1 and TRBJ2-2; maybe TRBD1 (5 bases). V was clipped by 10 bases and J by 3 bases, with 15 bases between them. The CDR3 has 14 residues. CDR1 MGHDK and CDR2 SYGVNS come from the germline V gene.

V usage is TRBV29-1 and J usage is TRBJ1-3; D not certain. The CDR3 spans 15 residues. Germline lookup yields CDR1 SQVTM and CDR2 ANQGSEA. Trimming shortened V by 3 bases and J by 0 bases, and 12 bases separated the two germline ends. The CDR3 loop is CSVEFRLSSGNTIYF. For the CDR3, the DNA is TGCAGCGTTGAGTTCCGCCTGAGCTCTGGAAACACCATATATTTT.

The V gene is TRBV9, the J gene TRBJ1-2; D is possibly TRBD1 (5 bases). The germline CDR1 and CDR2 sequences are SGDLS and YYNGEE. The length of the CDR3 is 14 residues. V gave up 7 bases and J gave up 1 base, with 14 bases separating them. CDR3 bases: TGTGCCAGCGGCGACGGGGGAAGTAACTATGGCTACACCTTC. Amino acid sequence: CASGDGGSNYGYTF.

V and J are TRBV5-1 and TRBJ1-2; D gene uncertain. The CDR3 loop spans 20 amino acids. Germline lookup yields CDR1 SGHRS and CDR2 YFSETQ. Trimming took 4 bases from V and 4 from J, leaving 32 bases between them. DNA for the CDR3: TGCGCCAGCAGCCCTTCCACTGCCGAGGCTTCACCTATACTTCCCTATGGCTACACCTTC. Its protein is CASSPSTAEASPILPYGYTF.

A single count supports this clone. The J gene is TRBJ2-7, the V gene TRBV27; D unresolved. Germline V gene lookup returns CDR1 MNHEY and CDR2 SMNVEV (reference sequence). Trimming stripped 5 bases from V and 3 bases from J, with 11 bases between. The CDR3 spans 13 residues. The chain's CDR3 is CASSRLWSYEQYF. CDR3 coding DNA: TGTGCCAGCAGTCGATTGTGGAGCTACGAGCAGTACTTC.

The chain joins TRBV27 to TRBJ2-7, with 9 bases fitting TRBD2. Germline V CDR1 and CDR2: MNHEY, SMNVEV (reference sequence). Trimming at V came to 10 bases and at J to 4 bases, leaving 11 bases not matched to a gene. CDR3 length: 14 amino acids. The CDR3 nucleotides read TGTGCCACCTCAGCGGGAGGTACGGTATACGAGCAGTACTTC. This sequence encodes CATSAGGTVYEQYF.

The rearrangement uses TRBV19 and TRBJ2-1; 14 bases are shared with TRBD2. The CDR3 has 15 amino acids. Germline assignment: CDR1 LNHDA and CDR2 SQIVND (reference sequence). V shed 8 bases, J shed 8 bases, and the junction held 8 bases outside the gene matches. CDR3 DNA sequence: TGTGCCAGTGCAACGACTAGCGGGAGGGCCCATGAGCAGTTCTTC. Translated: CASATTSGRAHEQFF.

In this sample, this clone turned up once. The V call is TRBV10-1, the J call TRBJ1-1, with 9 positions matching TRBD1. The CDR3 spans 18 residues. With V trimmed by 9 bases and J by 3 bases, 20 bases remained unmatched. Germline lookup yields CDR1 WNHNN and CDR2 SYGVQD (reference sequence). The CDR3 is CARTRDRVRKIRDTEAFF. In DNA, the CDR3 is TGCGCCAGGACCCGGGACAGGGTAAGAAAGATTAGAGACACTGAAGCTTTCTTT.

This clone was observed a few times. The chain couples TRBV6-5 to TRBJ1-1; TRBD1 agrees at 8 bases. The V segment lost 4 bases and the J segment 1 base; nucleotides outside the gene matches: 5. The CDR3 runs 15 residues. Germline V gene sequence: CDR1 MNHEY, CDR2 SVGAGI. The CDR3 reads CASSSDRVRNTEAFF. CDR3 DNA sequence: TGTGCCAGCAGTTCGGACAGGGTTCGGAACACTGAAGCTTTCTTT.

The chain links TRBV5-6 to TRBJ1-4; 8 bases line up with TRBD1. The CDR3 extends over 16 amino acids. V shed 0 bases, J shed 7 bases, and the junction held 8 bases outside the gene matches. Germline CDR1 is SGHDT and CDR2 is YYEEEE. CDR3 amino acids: CASSLAPDRGGEKLFF. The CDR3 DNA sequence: TGTGCCAGCAGCTTGGCCCCCGACAGGGGAGGTGAAAAACTGTTTTTT.